Listed below are T cell receptor beta chains from one sample, sequenced in a study of T cell responses to AZD1222 COVID-19 vaccine. Generated by immunoSEQ multiplex PCR, the TCRdb table keeps only in-frame clones and is missing some. The table includes some 74,000 clones, around 90% detected once. The material sequenced was peripheral blood, taken 28 days after the second AZD1222 dose. The receptors originated from an adult who received the AZD1222 COVID-19 vaccine. Each CDR3 is given with its conserved first and last residue. The order of the fields is J gene, D gene, V gene, clone size, CDR3 protein, CDR3 DNA. D genes are given only for firm matches. Rows may omit the clone size; those that give it use once, few, many or a size class.

>TRBJ1-2|-|TRBV12-3/TRBV12-4|-
CASSLGQNYGYTF
TGTGCCAGCAGTTTGGGGCAGAACTATGGCTACACCTTC
>TRBJ2-7|TRBD1|TRBV5-1|few
CASSLQGADYEQYF
TGCGCCAGCAGCTTACAGGGGGCGGACTACGAGCAGTACTTC
>TRBJ2-1|-|TRBV6-1|-
CASSEKNEQFF
TGTGCCAGCAGTGAGAAGAATGAGCAGTTCTTC
>TRBJ1-3|-|TRBV21-1|-
CASSKAFRQGAGNTIYF
TGTGCCAGCAGCAAAGCATTCCGACAGGGGGCTGGAAACACCATATATTTT
>TRBJ2-7|-|TRBV6-5|-
CASTITYEQYF
TGTGCCAGCACCATAACCTACGAGCAGTACTTC
>TRBJ2-3|-|TRBV10-3|-
CAISGAGDSTDTQYF
TGTGCCATCAGTGGGGCGGGTGATAGCACAGATACGCAGTATTTT
>TRBJ1-2|-|TRBV20-1|once
CSANKEYGYTF
TGCAGTGCTAACAAGGAGTATGGCTACACCTTC
>TRBJ2-1|-|TRBV27|-
CASSSMGSGVLLYNEQFF
TGTGCCAGCAGCTCCATGGGTTCAGGGGTCTTACTCTACAATGAGCAGTTCTTC
>TRBJ1-2|-|TRBV13|-
CASSLGRSGNYGYTF
TGTGCCAGCAGCTTAGGCCGATCGGGCAACTATGGCTACACCTTC
>TRBJ2-1|-|TRBV19|-
CASSIGNEGNEQFF
TGTGCCAGTAGTATAGGAAATGAAGGTAATGAGCAGTTCTTC
>TRBJ1-6|-|TRBV30|-
CAWSSQGGSNSPLHF
TGTGCCTGGAGTTCACAAGGGGGATCTAATTCACCCCTCCACTTT
>TRBJ2-6|-|TRBV6-5|-
CASSYFPDPGANVLTF
TGTGCCAGCAGTTACTTTCCAGACCCCGGGGCCAACGTCCTGACTTTC
>TRBJ2-3|-|TRBV2|-
CASSDTASTDTQYF
TGTGCCAGCAGTGATACAGCTAGCACAGATACGCAGTATTTT
>TRBJ2-1|-|TRBV18|-
CASSPPSGSSYNEQFF
TGTGCCAGCTCACCACCTTCTGGGAGCTCCTACAATGAGCAGTTCTTC
>TRBJ1-2|-|TRBV30|once
CAWTPGQGNYGYTF
TGTGCCTGGACCCCCGGGCAGGGGAACTATGGCTACACCTTC
>TRBJ2-3|-|TRBV19|once
CASSLGGRTDTQYF
TGTGCCAGTAGCCTAGGTGGGCGCACAGATACGCAGTATTTT
>TRBJ1-2|TRBD1|TRBV5-1|-
CASSLGDRDGYTF
TGCGCCAGCAGCTTAGGGGACAGGGATGGCTACACCTTC
>TRBJ2-1|TRBD2|TRBV28|-
CASKRTSGITNEQFF
TGTGCCAGCAAACGGACTAGCGGCATTACTAATGAGCAGTTCTTC
>TRBJ2-1|-|TRBV27|-
CASSQGQNNEQFF
TGTGCCAGCAGTCAAGGACAGAACAATGAGCAGTTCTTC
>TRBJ2-1|-|TRBV2|-
CASKWEENNEQFF
TGTGCCAGCAAATGGGAGGAGAACAATGAGCAGTTCTTC
>TRBJ1-5|-|TRBV2|-
CASSEEGRSSNQPQHF
TGTGCCAGCAGTGAGGAGGGCAGGAGTAGCAATCAGCCCCAGCATTTT
>TRBJ2-2|TRBD1|TRBV6-5|-
CASCGQVNTGELFF
TGTGCCAGCTGCGGACAGGTCAACACCGGGGAGCTGTTTTTT
>TRBJ2-1|-|TRBV6-5|-
CASSYSKSEQFF
TGTGCCAGCAGTTACTCGAAATCGGAGCAGTTCTTC
>TRBJ2-7|-|TRBV3-1/TRBV3-2|once
CASSPRTGLGYEQYF
TGTGCCAGCAGCCCCCGAACAGGGTTGGGGTACGAGCAGTACTTC